Below are 20 T cell receptor beta chains sequenced from a single sample in a study of T cells after posttransplantation cyclophosphamide (dated by TCRdb to 2016 to 2017). Libraries were made using the immunoSEQ multiplex PCR assay. This immuneACCESS table, as held by TCRdb, lists in-frame sequences with V and J called but not all clones. Of the missing ones, under half trace to an unresolved V gene in checked studies; the others have no known cause. This sample is represented by around 2,800 clones; around 85% of them were singletons. The ten largest clones take up about 12% of the sample. Sequencing was carried out using CD8+ T cells sorted from PBMCs. Receptors originate from a woman between 45 and 65 years old in good health and a related stem cell transplant donor.

The chain carries TRBV19 and TRBJ2-5, with 8 bases aligning to TRBD1. Germline V CDR1 and CDR2: LNHDA, SQIVND (reference sequence). The CDR3 has 16 amino acids. J gave up 2 bases and V 3 bases, and 8 bases lay outside the gene matches. CDR3 in amino acids: CASSIGTGLYQETQYF. The CDR3 nucleotides read TGTGCCAGTAGTATCGGGACAGGTCTTTATCAAGAGACCCAGTACTTC. The full variable domain, rest sourced from reference TRBV19 and TRBJ2-5, is DGGITQSPKYLFRKEGQNVTLSCEQNLNHDAMYWYRQDPGQGLRLIYYSQIVNDFQKGDIAEGYSVSREKKESFPLTVTSAQKNPTAFYLCASSIGTGLYQETQYFGPGTRLLVL.

The chain employs TRBV6-4 and TRBJ1-6, with 9 bases lining up with TRBD1. Germline V gene data show CDR1 as MRHNA and CDR2 as SNTAGT. Unmatched junction bases numbered 1, after V lost 3 bases and J lost 7 bases. CDR3 length: 14 amino acids. In nucleotides, the CDR3 is TGTGCCAGCAGTGATGGGACAGGGAATTCACCCCTCCACTTT. This translates into CASSDGTGNSPLHF.

The chain is built from TRBV6-1 and TRBJ2-3; maybe TRBD1 (5 bases). The V end lost 6 bases, the J end lost 4 bases, and 8 bases lay between the germline ends. The germline V gene has CDR1 MNHNS and CDR2 SASEGT. The CDR3 covers 12 residues. CDR3 coding DNA: TGTGCCAGCAGACTACAGGCAGATACGCAGTATTTT. It translates to CASRLQADTQYF.

V is TRBV27 and J is TRBJ1-5; 7 bases map to TRBD1. In germline, CDR1 is MNHEY, CDR2 SMNVEV (reference sequence). The CDR3 extends over 17 amino acids. Germline trimming cut 5 bases from V and 3 bases from J; bases unmatched to any gene: 13. The CDR3 region is CASSPTPGQLNNQPQHF. CDR3 DNA: TGTGCCAGCAGTCCAACCCCGGGACAGCTAAACAATCAGCCCCAGCATTTT.

This clone was seen a few times. This chain connects TRBV28 to TRBJ2-7; a possible D gene is TRBD1 (5 bases). Germline CDR1 reads MDHEN; CDR2 reads SYDVKM. CDR3 length: 13 residues. The V end lost 6 bases, the J end lost 2 bases, and 11 bases lay between the germline ends. In DNA form, the CDR3 reads TGTGCCAGCAGCCCCGACAGTACCTACGAGCAGTACTTC. Its protein product is CASSPDSTYEQYF.

V is TRBV27 and J is TRBJ1-4; the D is unclear. With 4 bases removed from V and 10 bases from J, the gap between germline ends came to 16 bases. Germline loops: CDR1 MNHEY, CDR2 SMNVEV (reference sequence). This CDR3 contains 14 residues. The CDR3 sequence is CASSSFGELGKLFF. In nucleotides, the CDR3 is TGTGCCAGCAGTTCATTCGGGGAACTGGGAAAACTGTTTTTT.

This clone has only one observation. The rearrangement uses TRBV4-1 and TRBJ2-7; 8 bases match TRBD2. The germline gives CDR1 MGHRA, CDR2 YSYEKL. J was trimmed by 0 bases and V by 0 bases; bases with no gene match: 4. The CDR3 contains 16 residues. The CDR3 DNA sequence: TGCGCCAGCAGCCAAGATAATAGCGGGGTCTCCTACGAGCAGTACTTC. Amino acids: CASSQDNSGVSYEQYF.

This chain joins TRBV5-4 and TRBJ2-1; D ambiguous. V lost 0 bases, J lost 1 base, and 14 bases lay in between. Germline loops: CDR1 SGHNT, CDR2 YYREEE (reference sequence). This CDR3 comprises 17 residues. CDR3 residues: CASSLAGEPQSYNEQFF. CDR3 sequence (DNA): TGTGCCAGCAGCTTGGCAGGTGAGCCCCAGTCCTACAATGAGCAGTTCTTC.

The J gene is TRBJ2-5, the V gene TRBV9; 9 bases match TRBD2. The CDR3 runs 16 residues. V lost 2 bases to trimming and J lost 0 bases; unmatched junction nucleotides: 5. In germline, CDR1 is SGDLS, CDR2 YYNGEE. CDR3 region: CASSVDSGGYQETQYF. CDR3 coding DNA: TGTGCCAGCAGCGTTGATAGCGGGGGCTACCAAGAGACCCAGTACTTC.

This chain joins TRBV6-4 and TRBJ2-5; no definite D call. This CDR3 has 15 residues. V was clipped by 0 bases and J by 0 bases, with 8 bases between them. The germline V gene has CDR1 MRHNA and CDR2 SNTAGT. CDR3 in DNA: TGTGCCAGCAGTGACTCCCCAGGCGACCAAGAGACCCAGTACTTC. It is translated as CASSDSPGDQETQYF.

This chain links TRBV9 with TRBJ2-5; 7 bases align to TRBD1. V was clipped by 0 bases and J by 5 bases; unmatched bases: 13. Germline V gene sequence: CDR1 SGDLS, CDR2 YYNGEE. The CDR3 spans 17 residues. The CDR3 nucleotides read TGTGCCAGCAGCGTAGACCCCCGACAGGGCTTGGGGGAGACCCAGTACTTC. It codes for CASSVDPRQGLGETQYF.

This clone is a singleton in its sample. This sequence joins TRBV19 and TRBJ2-5; D gene unclear. TRBJ2-7 matches the DNA end more closely, so the J call is doubtful. The germline V gene encodes CDR1 LNHDA and CDR2 SQIVND (reference sequence). The CDR3 is 12 amino acids. The CDR3 coding sequence is TGTGCCAGTACCGATGAAGCCTACGAGCAGTACTTC. Protein product: CASTDEAYEQYF.

The rearrangement links TRBV27 to TRBJ1-1; TRBD1 might be the D (5 bases). CDR1 is MNHEY and CDR2 is SMNVEV in the germline V gene (reference sequence). The CDR3 extends over 15 amino acids. The V and J ends lost 3 bases and 4 bases respectively, with 15 bases between them. DNA of the CDR3: TGTGCCAGCAGTTTGCGGGGGAGGGCGGGCACTGAAGCTTTCTTT. Translation: CASSLRGRAGTEAFF.

The rearrangement uses TRBV7-8 and TRBJ2-7; unclear D gene. CDR1 and CDR2 from the germline V gene are SGHVS and FQNEAQ. The CDR3 contains 14 residues. Trimming removed 2 bases at V and 0 bases at J, with 8 bases between. The CDR3 here is CASSLSQDSYEQYF. CDR3 sequence (DNA): TGTGCCAGCAGCTTATCCCAGGACTCCTACGAGCAGTACTTC.

V gene TRBV19 combines with J gene TRBJ2-7, with TRBD2 matching 16 bases. V lost 7 bases and J lost 5; bases outside the gene matches: 5. Germline V gives CDR1 LNHDA, CDR2 SQIVND (reference sequence). This CDR3 region has 15 residues. CDR3 nucleotides: TGTGCCAGTATTGGGACTAGCGGGGGGGCGAACGAGCAGTACTTC. This sequence encodes CASIGTSGGANEQYF.

With respect to this clone: Because the CDR3 is missing its conserved closing phenylalanine or tryptophan, this is likely a read error. The gene calls are TRBV7-8 and TRBJ1-5; TRBD1 might be the D (6 bases). Germline CDR1 SGHVS, CDR2 FQNEAQ. Deletions cut 1 base from V and 0 bases from J, with 7 bases between. This CDR3 has 15 amino acids. The CDR3 loop reads CASSLVDSSNQPQHL. In DNA, the CDR3 is TGTGCCAGCAGCTTAGTGGACAGTAGCAATCAGCCCCAGCATCTT.

The CDR3 DNA sequence: TGTGCCAGCAGCTTATTGCGTCAGGGGGACTATGGCTACACCTTC. Translated: CASSLLRQGDYGYTF. The chain carries TRBV7-9 and TRBJ1-2; the match to TRBD1 covers 7 bases. Losses at the gene ends were 2 bases for V and 3 bases for J; bases not matched to a gene: 6. This CDR3 region has 15 residues. Per germline, CDR1 SEHNR and CDR2 FQNEAQ (reference sequence).

The chain combines TRBV28 with TRBJ2-1; 8 bases line up with TRBD2. CDR3 length: 16 residues. With V trimmed by 3 bases and J by 5 bases, 9 bases remained unmatched. CDR1 and CDR2 from the germline V gene are MDHEN and SYDVKM. The CDR3 DNA is TGTGCCAGCAGTTTCTCGGGACTAGGGGCCCACAATGAGCAGTTCTTC. Translated, it gives CASSFSGLGAHNEQFF.

V is TRBV19 and J is TRBJ1-6, with D perhaps TRBD1 (5 bases). The CDR3 is made up of 15 amino acids. Per the germline V gene, CDR1 is LNHDA and CDR2 is SQIVND (reference sequence). V shed 2 bases and J shed 6 bases, with 11 bases lying between them. The CDR3 DNA is TGTGCCAGTAGTATACCCGCGGGGGTTAATTCACCCCTCCACTTT. It encodes CASSIPAGVNSPLHF.

The table lists this clone with a count of one. The chain employs TRBV19 and TRBJ1-1, with D possibly matching TRBD1 (6 bases). In germline, CDR1 is LNHDA, CDR2 SQIVND (reference sequence). The V end was cut by 3 bases, the J end by 4 bases, with 12 bases between. The CDR3 is 14 residues long. The CDR3 DNA is TGTGCCAGTAGTATCCAGGGGATGATCACTGAAGCTTTCTTT. Its translation: CASSIQGMITEAFF.